This T cell receptor beta chain was sequenced in a study of blood T cell repertoires in COVID-19. Study-wide background: Spain, Italy and the United States supplied samples that represented acute and convalescent COVID-19. T cells, B-cell-depleted T cells, or PBMCs provided the cDNA or gDNA that served as material.

The V gene's germline CDR1 is SGHAT and CDR2 FQNNGV. The CDR3 contains 17 residues. V gave up 5 bases and J gave up 4 bases; unmatched junction bases: 13. Sequencing was performed with immunoSEQ multiplex PCR; in TCRdb, only in-frame clones are kept and a portion is missing. The table includes just under 80,000 clones, 88% detected once. The sequencing sample was made of peripheral blood. The rearrangement uses TRBV11-2 and TRBJ2-2; 7 bases are shared with TRBD1. The receptor was isolated from a human donor in a cohort sampled during active COVID-19. CDR3 nucleotides: TGTGCCAGCAGCGCCCGCTCCGGGACAGATATCACCGGGGAGCTGTTTTTT. Its translation: CASSARSGTDITGELFF.